This T cell receptor (beta chain) was profiled in a study of T cells in Graves' hyperthyroidism and ophthalmopathy (dated by TCRdb to about 2019). For context, the study as a whole: Peripheral blood samples were taken at initial diagnosis, before any treatment was given. After sampling, hyperthyroidism patients received methimazole starting at 30 mg daily, and ophthalmopathy patients received high-dose intravenous methylprednisolone. The approximately 100 discovery patients were divided at random into training and test sets in a 7:3 ratio. Whether ophthalmopathy could be predicted prospectively was tested in an independent validation cohort made up of roughly 19 hyperthyroidism patients plus 17 patients who later progressed to ophthalmopathy. The paper describes TCR Vbeta CDR3 sequencing of some 130 peripheral blood samples, made up of 43 ophthalmopathy patients, some 76 hyperthyroidism patients and roughly 17 progressor patients. To identify TCR V-J signatures that set the groups apart, the researchers used a discovery cohort of 100 patients, made up of about 44 with Graves' ophthalmopathy and 57 with stable Graves' hyperthyroidism. In more than five Graves' hyperthyroidism patients, the study also compared T-cell repertoires from thyroid tissue with T-cell repertoires from blood. Study-level results and caveats: In validation, the model predicted progression to ophthalmopathy a median of around six months before onset, with roughly 71% sensitivity and 72.22% specificity. Blood samples also contained most of the expanded thyroid clonotypes (frequency above 0.001), which suggests that blood repertoires may reflect thyroid immune responses. Sample size was not statistically predetermined, and blinding of investigators to group allocation was not performed. A model built on a 13 V-J signature distinguished ophthalmopathy from stable hyperthyroidism, reaching over 85% sensitivity and approximately 83% specificity in cross-validation and 80%/75% in testing.

Ophthalmopathy patients had moderately to severely active disease, with a Clinical Activity Score of 3 or more, a NOSPECS grade of 4 or more, and a disease duration of less than 3 months. Any patient with an uncontrolled infection, another autoimmune disease, pregnancy or lactation was excluded. Clinical symptoms, serum thyroxine and TRAb, thyroid ultrasound, and orbital computed tomography formed the basis for the diagnoses. PBMCs were isolated from more than 9 ml of fresh peripheral blood by Ficoll-Paque density gradient centrifugation. Total RNA was extracted using Trizol reagent, and RNA quality was assessed on an Agilent 2100 Bioanalyzer. The TCR beta CDR3 regions were amplified from the RNA transcripts. The first round of RT-PCR for the TCR CDR3 was performed with the HTBI primer set and the Qiagen OneStep RT-PCR kit. Libraries were constructed in a second round of multiplex PCR, after which size selection and purification were carried out. Paired-end sequencing of the libraries was performed with 100 bp reads on an Illumina HiSeq2000. In the original analysis: SOAPnuke was used to process the raw data, throwing out any read that contained adapters or uncalled bases, had a mean Phred below 15, or lacked an exact constant-primer or identifier match. High-quality paired reads were merged with COPE v1.2.5, and unique nucleotide sequences were defined as clonotypes. MiTCR v1.1 was used to align the clonotypes against IMGT TRBV, TRBD and TRBJ reference segments. Only V-J combinations with frequency above 0.0001, covering roughly 99% of repertoires, were analysed. The TCS score was defined as F50 (clonal expansion) divided by E x V (chaos), with BLOSUM62-based TCRdist calculated between CDR3 peptides within each V-J. Welch's t-statistics and random forest reduced approximately 520 V-J features to 13, which were used in a naive Bayes classifier (R e1071). The public reads were reanalyzed by TCRdb: fastp trimming at Q25, MiXCR alignment, in-frame beta chains only. Each CDR3 protein gets just one entry, which takes the most common genes and DNA from the rows behind it. The V and J calls, along with clone size, are taken from TCRdb and not from the paper's own processing. Across this sample there are some 550,000 distinct CDR3 sequences, with 16% seen only once. More than 3% of the sample is taken by the ten largest.

As regards this clonotype: Which antigen it targets is not known. Per-base quality was not reported, and no clone a single base away is much larger than it.

The germline V end is reduced by 4 bases and the J end by 2 bases; junction bases left unmatched: 9. In the germline V gene, CDR1 corresponds to SGHTA and CDR2 to FQGNSA. From cysteine to phenylalanine, the CDR3 is 16 amino acids long. Here the CDR3 DNA is all that survives: 48 bases in frame from base 1. Material for sequencing was blood. The origin of this receptor is a middle-aged woman with Graves' ophthalmopathy. The chain is encoded by TRBV7-2 joined to TRBJ2-7; TRBD2 agrees with 9 junctional bases. The nucleotide sequence reads as follows: TGTGCCAGCAGCTCGAGTAGCGGGGGCTACACCTACGAGCAGTACTTC. This codes for CASSSSSGGYTYEQYF. This CDR3, with the reference TRBV7-2 and TRBJ2-7 proteins standing in past its ends, gives the full variable domain GAGVSQSPSNKVTEKGKDVELRCDPISGHTALYWYRQSLGQGLEFLIYFQGNSAPDKSGLPSDRFSAERTGGSVSTLTIQRTQQEDSAVYLCASSSSSGGYTYEQYFGPGTRLTVT.